The 3 T cell receptor beta chains presented below share a single source sample, sequenced in a study of T cells expressing NK-cell markers. TCRdb derives one entry per CDR3 protein from the 5' RACE reads, leaving out DNA. Across some 460,000 distinct CDR3 sequences, the top ten clones capture almost 1.5% of the sample. The sample was blood T cells: a sorted CD56 or NKG2C T cell subset, CD4+ or CD8+ T cells, or bulk PBMC T cells (not recorded which). Source of these receptors: a woman aged 45-65 years in good health.

The genes are TRBV20-1 and TRBJ2-2. Germline V gene sequence: CDR1 DFQATT, CDR2 SNEGSKA (reference sequence). There are 15 residues in the CDR3. The CDR3 loop is CSAQTGRVGTGELFF.

This chain uses TRBV20-1 with TRBJ2-4. CDR1 and CDR2 (germline): DFQATT, SNEGSKA (reference sequence). This CDR3 comprises 15 residues. The CDR3 reads CSARDPGANKNIQYF.

The chain employs TRBV12-3 or TRBV12-4 and TRBJ2-6; checking the TCRdb D call of TRBD1 is not possible without DNA. CDR3 size: 15 residues. This CDR3 reads CASSTGISGANVLTF.